These 25 T cell receptor beta chains were sequenced from one sample in a study of response to subunit inactivated influenza vaccine. TCRdb itself ran the RT-PCR reads through MiXCR, one entry per CDR3 protein. The sample lists more than 150,000 distinct CDR3 sequences, approximately 8.7% occurring once. Sequencing used non-naive T cells sorted from PBMCs, obtained on the day of vaccination. These receptors all stem from a man aged 50 to 59 who received an inactivated influenza vaccine.

This clonotype has at least ten counts. This chain links TRBV20-1 with TRBJ2-1; possible D gene TRBD1, 5 bases. The CDR3 is made up of 15 amino acids. Germline V gene sequence: CDR1 DFQATT, CDR2 SNEGSKA (reference sequence). The V and J ends lost 5 bases and 4 bases respectively, with 18 bases between them. The CDR3 loop reads CSAGRQIITYNEQFF. DNA for the CDR3: TGCAGTGCTGGACGACAGATCATTACTTACAATGAGCAGTTCTTC.

This clonotype was seen a few times. The V and J genes are TRBV20-1 and TRBJ2-3, with D perhaps matching TRBD1 (6 bases). Trimming removed 4 bases from V and 4 bases from J, with 18 bases in between. Germline V gene data show CDR1 as DFQATT and CDR2 as SNEGSKA (reference sequence). The CDR3 consists of 15 residues. The CDR3: CSAIPTGKSPDTQYF. DNA for the CDR3: TGCAGTGCTATACCCACAGGGAAGTCCCCAGATACGCAGTATTTT.

This clonotype was seen just once. This chain connects TRBV27 to TRBJ1-6; 7 nucleotides line up with TRBD1. The CDR3 is 14 residues long. After removal of 9 bases from V and 3 bases from J, the junction contained 5 bases not matched to a gene. Germline values: CDR1 MNHEY, CDR2 SMNVEV (reference sequence). The DNA for the CDR3 is TGTGCCAGTAGAAGACAGGGCTATAATTCACCCCTCCACTTT. It codes for CASRRQGYNSPLHF.

Concerning this clonotype itself: Given a much more abundant clone one base away, this may be a read error. The rearrangement uses TRBV9 and TRBJ2-5, with D possibly matching TRBD1 (5 bases). Germline CDR1 is SGDLS and CDR2 is YYNGEE. CDR3 size: 16 residues. The CDR3 DNA sequence: TGTGCCAGCAGCTCTGCAGGGTCAGGGAACCGAGAGTCCCAGTACTTC. This gives the protein CASSSAGSGNRESQYF.

The chain uses TRBV6-1 and TRBJ1-2, with D hard to call. V lost 5 bases, J lost 4 bases, and 11 bases lay in between. CDR3 size: 13 residues. Germline-derived CDR1 and CDR2 are MNHNS and SASEGT. In DNA, the CDR3 is TGTGCCAGCAGTCAAGGGCGGACCTATGGCTACACCTTC. Its translation is CASSQGRTYGYTF.

This clonotype was picked up many times. This chain uses TRBV3-1 with TRBJ2-7; D unresolved. CDR3 size: 11 residues. The V gene's germline CDR1 is LGHDT and CDR2 YNNKEL (reference sequence). Between the trimmed V and J ends, which lost 5 bases and 3 bases, there was a span of 5 bases. The CDR3 coding sequence is TGTGCCAGCAGCGACCGCTACGAGCAGTACTTC. It translates to CASSDRYEQYF.

The chain joins TRBV25-1 to TRBJ2-2; the D gene could be TRBD1 or TRBD2 (5 bases each). CDR3 length: 18 residues. Germline V gene lookup returns CDR1 MGHDK and CDR2 SYGVNS. Trimming removed 4 bases at V and 3 bases at J, with 21 bases between. The CDR3 bases are TGTGCCAGCAGTGGCCCGTCGGGACCCTGGACGCACACCGGGGAGCTGTTTTTT. This encodes CASSGPSGPWTHTGELFF.

This clonotype showed up many times. CDR3 amino acids: CASSLTLTSGTDTQYF. DNA for the CDR3: TGTGCCAGCAGCTTAACCCTGACTAGCGGCACAGATACGCAGTATTTT. The chain links TRBV7-2 to TRBJ2-3, with 8 bases lining up with TRBD2. The V gene's germline CDR1 is SGHTA and CDR2 FQGNSA. V lost 2 bases to trimming and J lost 1 base; unmatched junction nucleotides: 5. The CDR3 totals 16 residues.

J is TRBJ2-7 and V is TRBV18; 9 nucleotides align to TRBD1. V lost 7 bases, J lost 5 bases, and 9 bases stayed unmatched. CDR1 is KGHSH and CDR2 is LQKENI in the germline V gene. The CDR3 runs 14 residues. CDR3 region: CASCYGTGNNEQYF. In nucleotides, the CDR3 is TGTGCCAGCTGCTATGGGACAGGGAACAACGAGCAGTACTTC.

This clonotype was counted once. This chain links TRBV5-6 with TRBJ2-7; TRBD1 matches at 7 bases. The CDR3 runs 13 residues. The germline V gene has CDR1 SGHDT and CDR2 YYEEEE. J lost 4 bases, V lost 4 bases, and 5 bases had no gene match. CDR3 sequence (DNA): TGTGCCAGCAGCCCGGGACAGAAATACGAGCAGTACTTC. Protein sequence: CASSPGQKYEQYF.

This clonotype was counted ten times or more. V is TRBV15 and J is TRBJ2-5; D is unclear. Germline loops: CDR1 LNHNV, CDR2 YYDKDF (reference sequence). The V and J ends lost 4 bases and 5 bases respectively, with 14 bases between them. The CDR3 loop spans 14 amino acids. Here the CDR3 reads CATSIQLERETQYF. CDR3 DNA: TGTGCCACCAGCATTCAACTCGAAAGGGAGACCCAGTACTTC.

This clonotype has just a few counts. This sequence joins TRBV24-1 and TRBJ2-5, with D possibly being TRBD1 (6 bases). The germline V gene has CDR1 KGHDR and CDR2 SFDVKD. The CDR3 extends over 15 amino acids. V lost 4 bases and J lost 6, with 17 bases in between. The CDR3 DNA sequence: TGTGCCACCAGTGAGGCAGGGGATCAGGGGAAGACCCAGTACTTC. This encodes CATSEAGDQGKTQYF.

By share of the sample, this clonotype is medium-sized (0.01 to 0.1%). The chain links TRBV29-1 to TRBJ2-3; weak D call: TRBD1 (6 bases). V lost 4 bases and J lost 2, with 19 bases in between. The germline CDR1 and CDR2 sequences are SQVTM and ANQGSEA. This CDR3 contains 16 residues. The CDR3 nucleotides are TGCAGCGTTGCCGTTGGATATTCAGGGGTCACAGATACGCAGTATTTT. The encoded protein is CSVAVGYSGVTDTQYF.

With regard to this clonotype: Relative to the germline gene, one junction end is altered; a read error may explain this. The CDR3 protein is CATSSRGQGLRDEQFF. The CDR3 coding sequence is TGTGCTACCAGCAGCAGGGGACAGGGACTTCGGGATGAGCAGTTCTTC. This chain links TRBV15 with TRBJ2-1; 9 positions match TRBD1. The length of the CDR3 is 16 residues. The germline gives CDR1 LNHNV, CDR2 YYDKDF (reference sequence).

This clonotype was recorded at least ten times. CDR3 DNA: TGCAGCATAAAACGGGGTCCCGATGGGGCTGAAGCTTTCTTT. The encoded protein is CSIKRGPDGAEAFF. The chain has TRBV29-1 and TRBJ1-1; D remains unclear. Deletions cut 8 bases from V and 6 bases from J, with 22 bases between. The CDR3 is made up of 14 amino acids. Germline CDR1 reads SQVTM; CDR2 reads ANQGSEA.

This clonotype was recorded many times. The chain carries TRBV6-5 and TRBJ1-3; 8 bases fit TRBD1. The CDR3 is 18 residues long. With 0 bases clipped from V and 0 bases from J, the junction kept 7 bases outside the gene matches. The germline V gene encodes CDR1 MNHEY and CDR2 SVGAGI. The CDR3 DNA follows: TGTGCCAGCAGTTACTCAGCCGGAACAGGGGGCTCTGGAAACACCATATATTTT. Translation: CASSYSAGTGGSGNTIYF.

This clonotype was counted only a few times. The V and J genes are TRBV5-1 and TRBJ2-1; 9 bases match TRBD2. Trimming at V came to 6 bases and at J to 4 bases, leaving 8 bases not matched to a gene. This CDR3 is built from 15 residues. Germline lookup yields CDR1 SGHRS and CDR2 YFSETQ. The CDR3 sequence is CASTLTLAGYNEQFF. The CDR3 coding sequence is TGCGCCAGCACCTTAACACTAGCGGGTTACAATGAGCAGTTCTTC.

This clonotype was seen more than once but under ten times. The gene calls are TRBV6-5 and TRBJ1-3; 8 bases are a match to TRBD1. This CDR3 comprises 17 residues. The V and J ends lost 3 bases and 1 base, in that order; junction bases with no gene match: 8. The germline CDR1 and CDR2 sequences are MNHEY and SVGAGI. The CDR3 nucleotides read TGTGCCAGCAGTTATGCCGGGACAGGCTTTTCTGGAAACACCATATATTTT. Its translation: CASSYAGTGFSGNTIYF.

This clonotype was seen a few times. The chain is built from TRBV4-2 and TRBJ2-5; TRBD1 matches at 7 bases. Germline loops: CDR1 LGHNA, CDR2 YNFKEQ. The ends lost 2 bases at V and 0 bases at J; junction bases unmatched: 3. This CDR3 is 15 amino acids long. The CDR3 is CASSQLDRYQETQYF. CDR3 DNA sequence: TGTGCCAGCAGCCAACTGGACAGGTACCAAGAGACCCAGTACTTC.

This clonotype was counted only a few times. J is TRBJ2-1 and V is TRBV4-1; D is uncertain. The germline V and J ends were trimmed by 0 bases and 3 bases, with 9 bases remaining between them. The CDR3 covers 15 residues. Germline CDR1 reads MGHRA; CDR2 reads YSYEKL. The CDR3 DNA reads as TGCGCCAGCAGCCAAGATCAAGGAGTCTACAATGAGCAGTTCTTC. Protein product: CASSQDQGVYNEQFF.

At least ten counts were recorded for this clonotype. The chain is built from TRBV20-1 and TRBJ2-7; 9 positions match TRBD2. Germline CDR1 DFQATT, CDR2 SNEGSKA (reference sequence). The CDR3 loop spans 15 amino acids. With 5 bases clipped from V and 2 bases from J, the junction kept 10 bases outside the gene matches. The CDR3 DNA reads TGCAGTGCTGGGGCCCAGCGGGAGGTGCCCTACGAGCAGTACTTC. The encoded protein is CSAGAQREVPYEQYF.

Many counts were recorded for this clonotype. The genes are TRBV11-2 and TRBJ2-7; a weak D match, TRBD2 (6 bases). CDR3 length: 16 amino acids. V was shortened by 5 bases and J by 1 base, with 18 bases between the two germline ends. Germline values: CDR1 SGHAT, CDR2 FQNNGV. CDR3 protein: CASSARERKRSYEQYF. CDR3 DNA sequence: TGTGCCAGCAGCGCCCGGGAGCGGAAGAGATCCTACGAGCAGTACTTC.

This clonotype was counted only a few times. The chain carries TRBV6-1 and TRBJ2-5; D is perhaps TRBD1 (6 bases). V dropped 8 bases and J dropped 3 bases, with 13 bases sitting between them. The CDR3 is 13 amino acids. Germline assignment: CDR1 MNHNS and CDR2 SASEGT. This CDR3 reads CASQRWTEETQYF. As DNA, the CDR3 is TGTGCCAGCCAACGGTGGACAGAAGAGACCCAGTACTTC.

V usage is TRBV5-1 and J usage is TRBJ1-6; D possibly corresponds to TRBD1 (5 bases). CDR3 length equals 16 residues. Per the germline V gene, CDR1 is SGHRS and CDR2 is YFSETQ. The V gene lost 0 bases and the J gene lost 9 bases, with 16 bases spanning the gap. CDR3 loop: CASSLDSSGGSSPLHF. In DNA, the CDR3 is TGCGCCAGCAGCTTGGATTCGAGCGGGGGTAGTTCACCCCTCCACTTT.

This clonotype was found a few times. CDR3 DNA: TGCAGCGGGGGAGACAGGGCCGAGACCCAGTACTTC. This encodes CSGGDRAETQYF. The chain has TRBV29-1 and TRBJ2-5; 7 nucleotides line up with TRBD1. In germline, CDR1 is SQVTM, CDR2 ANQGSEA. The CDR3 totals 12 residues. Germline trimming cut 7 bases from V and 5 bases from J; bases unmatched to any gene: 7. The full variable domain, in which reference TRBV29-1 and TRBJ2-5 provide the parts outside the CDR3, is SAVISQKPSRDICQRGTSLTIQCQVDSQVTMMFWYRQQPGQSLTLIATANQGSEATYESGFVIDKFPISRPNLTFSTLTVSNMSPEDSSIYLCSGGDRAETQYFGPGTRLLVL.